This entry features one T cell receptor (beta chain) sequence. Its antigen is as yet unknown. Trimming shortened V by 4 bases and J by 0 bases, and 10 bases separated the two germline ends. The CDR3 has 15 residues. Germline V CDR1 and CDR2: SGHRS, YFSETQ. This record comes from a study of shared clonotypes between healthy human individuals. Overall study findings and caveats: Only blood samples were collected, and tissue repertoires likely differ.

It was across several immunoSEQ plates that each subset's genomic DNA was evenly split. Sequencing used immunoSEQ multiplex PCR; TCRdb keeps in-frame clones, though not all of them. The sample carries roughly 1.5 million clones, 95% to 99% recorded once. The TCR comes from a young man in good health. Material: naive CD4+ T cells sorted from blood. Subset denoted: CD45RA+ positively selected. This chain uses TRBV5-1 with TRBJ2-2; D gene ambiguous. The CDR3 loop reads CASSMNQANTGELFF. CDR3 DNA sequence: TGCGCCAGCAGCATGAACCAGGCGAACACCGGGGAGCTGTTTTTT.